The rows below give T cell receptor beta chains drawn from one sample of a study of spatial heterogeneity in lung cancer. TCRdb analysed the 5' RACE reads with MiXCR anew, one entry per CDR3 protein. The sample has around 45,000 distinct CDR3 sequences; 12% to 15% are singletons. The source material was PBMCs, sampled at surgery. These receptors all stem from a male donor with early-stage non-small cell lung cancer. CDR3s include the opening cysteine and the closing phenylalanine or tryptophan. The D gene is left open where the match is weak. Expanded clones get a size class; other rows say once, few or many, or leave the size out.

CDR3aa,CDR3nt,v_gene,abundance,len,j_gene,d_gene
CASSQDRLEQFF,TGCGCCAGCAGCCAAGACAGGCTCGAGCAGTTCTTC,TRBV4-1,many,12,TRBJ2-1,.
CSARDGRDYNEQFF,TGCAGTGCTAGAGATGGTCGGGACTACAATGAGCAGTTCTTC,TRBV20-1,many,14,TRBJ2-1,.
CASSPLAGLSTDTQYF,TGTGCCAGCAGCCCCCTAGCGGGGCTGAGCACAGATACGCAGTATTTT,TRBV7-9,many,16,TRBJ2-3,TRBD2
CASSLAGDSYNEQFF,TGTGCCAGCAGCTTAGCAGGGGACTCCTACAATGAGCAGTTCTTC,TRBV7-6,many,15,TRBJ2-1,.
CASSSGQVQETQYF,TGTGCCAGCAGCTCGGGACAGGTACAAGAGACCCAGTACTTC,TRBV5-5,many,14,TRBJ2-5,TRBD1
CASSSHSDGYGYTF,TGTGCCAGCAGCTCCCACTCGGACGGCTATGGCTACACCTTC,TRBV6-5,many,14,TRBJ1-2,.
CASSYYLNEQFF,TGTGCCAGCAGCTATTATTTGAATGAGCAGTTCTTC,TRBV7-2,.,12,TRBJ2-1,.
CTSTRTGSDEQYF,TGTACCAGCACTCGGACGGGGTCCGACGAGCAGTACTTC,TRBV9,.,13,TRBJ2-7,.
CAGLPQSGNEQFF,TGTGCCGGGCTACCCCAGAGTGGCAATGAGCAGTTCTTC,TRBV18,once,13,TRBJ2-1,.
CASTLRTGGQETQYF,TGTGCCAGCACCCTGAGGACAGGGGGACAAGAGACCCAGTACTTC,TRBV5-4,.,15,TRBJ2-5,TRBD1
CASRGGQGSYTGELFF,TGTGCCAGCAGGGGCGGCCAAGGGAGTTACACCGGGGAGCTGTTTTTT,TRBV2,many,16,TRBJ2-2,.
CASSLRGEEQYF,TGTGCCAGCAGCTTAAGGGGTGAAGAGCAGTACTTC,TRBV7-8,.,12,TRBJ2-7,.
CASSRTGDTLEKLFF,TGTGCCAGCAGCAGAACAGGGGACACTCTAGAAAAACTGTTTTTT,TRBV7-6,.,15,TRBJ1-4,TRBD1
CASSRGTGADTQYF,TGTGCCAGCTCACGGGGGACAGGGGCAGATACGCAGTATTTT,TRBV18,few,14,TRBJ2-3,TRBD1
CASSVSGLEQFF,TGTGCCAGCAGCGTAAGCGGCCTGGAGCAGTTCTTC,TRBV9,.,12,TRBJ2-1,.
CASSLGSGSSGNTIYF,TGTGCCAGCAGCTTAGGTTCCGGGTCCTCTGGAAACACCATATATTTT,TRBV7-6,many,16,TRBJ1-3,.
CASSYPGQETQYF,TGTGCCAGCAGTTATCCAGGACAAGAGACCCAGTACTTC,TRBV28,.,13,TRBJ2-5,.
CSAVLGERPNNEQFF,TGCAGTGCTGTCCTGGGCGAACGTCCCAACAATGAGCAGTTCTTC,TRBV20-1,.,15,TRBJ2-1,.
CSARVVPTYEQYF,TGCAGTGCTAGAGTCGTCCCGACCTACGAGCAGTACTTC,TRBV20-1,.,13,TRBJ2-7,.
CASSLSQGIYGYTF,TGTGCCAGCAGTTTAAGCCAGGGGATTTATGGCTACACCTTC,TRBV12-3/TRBV12-4,many,14,TRBJ1-2,.
CASSQVGNPKKGEQFF,TGTGCCAGCAGCCAAGTTGGTAATCCGAAGAAGGGTGAGCAGTTCTTC,TRBV14,many,16,TRBJ2-1,.
CATSDPDSYEQYF,TGTGCCACCAGTGATCCCGACAGCTACGAGCAGTACTTC,TRBV24-1,few,13,TRBJ2-7,.
CASSTPSGGREDTQYF,TGTGCCAGCAGCACCCCTAGCGGGGGGCGGGAAGATACGCAGTATTTT,TRBV21-1,few,16,TRBJ2-3,.
CASSLSLYGTQYF,TGTGCCAGCAGTTTATCGCTGTACGGGACCCAGTACTTC,TRBV28,many,13,TRBJ2-5,.
CASSITEVQETQYF,TGTGCCAGTAGTATTACGGAGGTCCAAGAGACCCAGTACTTC,TRBV19,.,14,TRBJ2-5,.
CASSLVGGADTQYF,TGTGCCAGCAGCTTAGTCGGGGGGGCAGATACGCAGTATTTT,TRBV7-6,.,14,TRBJ2-3,TRBD2
CASSIGEEQYF,TGTGCCAGTAGTATAGGTGAGGAGCAGTACTTC,TRBV19,.,11,TRBJ2-7,.
CASSPSGNYGYTF,TGTGCCAGCAGCCCGTCGGGCAACTATGGCTACACCTTC,TRBV11-2,.,13,TRBJ1-2,.
CASSYSGSHTGELFF,TGTGCCAGCAGTTACTCAGGGTCGCACACCGGGGAGCTGTTTTTT,TRBV6-2/TRBV6-3,many,15,TRBJ2-2,.